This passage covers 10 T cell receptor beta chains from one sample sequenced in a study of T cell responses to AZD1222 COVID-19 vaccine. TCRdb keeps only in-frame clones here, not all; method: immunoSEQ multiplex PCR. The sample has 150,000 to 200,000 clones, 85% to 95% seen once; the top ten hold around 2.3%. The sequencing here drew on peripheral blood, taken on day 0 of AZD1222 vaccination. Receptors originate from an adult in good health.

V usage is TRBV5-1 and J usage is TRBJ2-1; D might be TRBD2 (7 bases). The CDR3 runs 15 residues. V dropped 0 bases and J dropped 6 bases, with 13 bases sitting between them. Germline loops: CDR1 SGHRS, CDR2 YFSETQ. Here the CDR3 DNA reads TGCGCCAGCAGCTTGGTGTGGGGAGGGGGCAATGAGCAGTTCTTC. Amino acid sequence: CASSLVWGGGNEQFF.

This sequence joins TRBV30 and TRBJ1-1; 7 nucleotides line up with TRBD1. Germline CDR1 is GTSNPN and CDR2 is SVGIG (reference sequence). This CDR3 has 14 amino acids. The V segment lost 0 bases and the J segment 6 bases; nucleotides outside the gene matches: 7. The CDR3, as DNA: TGTGCCTGGAGTGTAATAGGGGGCAGCTCTGAAGCTTTCTTT. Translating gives CAWSVIGGSSEAFF.

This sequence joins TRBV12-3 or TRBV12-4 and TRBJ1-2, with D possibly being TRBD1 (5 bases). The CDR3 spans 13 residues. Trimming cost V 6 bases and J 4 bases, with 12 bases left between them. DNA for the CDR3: TGTGCCAGCAGCGACGGGGGTCTCTATGGCTACACCTTC. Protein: CASSDGGLYGYTF.

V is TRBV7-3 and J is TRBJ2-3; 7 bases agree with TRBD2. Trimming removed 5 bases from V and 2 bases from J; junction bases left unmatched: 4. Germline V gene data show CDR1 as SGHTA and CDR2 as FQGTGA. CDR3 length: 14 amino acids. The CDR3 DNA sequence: TGTGCCAGCAGCCCTAGCGGCTTCACAGATACGCAGTATTTT. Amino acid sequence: CASSPSGFTDTQYF.

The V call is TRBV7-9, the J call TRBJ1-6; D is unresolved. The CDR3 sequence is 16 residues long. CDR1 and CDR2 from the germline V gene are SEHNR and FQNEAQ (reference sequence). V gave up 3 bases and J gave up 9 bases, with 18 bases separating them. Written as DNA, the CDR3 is TGTGCCAGCAGCTTGGCGTCCACCCCTAGGAGTTCACCCCTCCACTTT. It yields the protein CASSLASTPRSSPLHF.

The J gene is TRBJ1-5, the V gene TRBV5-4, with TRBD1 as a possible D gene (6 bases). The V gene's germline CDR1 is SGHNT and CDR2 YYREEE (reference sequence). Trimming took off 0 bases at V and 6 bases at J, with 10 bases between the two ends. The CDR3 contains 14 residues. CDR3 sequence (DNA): TGTGCCAGCAGCTTGGGGGGGGCAACTCAGCCCCAGCATTTT. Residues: CASSLGGATQPQHF.

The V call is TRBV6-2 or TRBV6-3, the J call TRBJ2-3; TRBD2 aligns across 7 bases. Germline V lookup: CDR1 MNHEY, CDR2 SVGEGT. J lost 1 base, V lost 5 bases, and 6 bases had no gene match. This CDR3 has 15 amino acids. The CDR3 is CASSKGLGGTDTQYF. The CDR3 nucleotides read TGTGCCAGCAGTAAAGGACTAGGGGGCACAGATACGCAGTATTTT.

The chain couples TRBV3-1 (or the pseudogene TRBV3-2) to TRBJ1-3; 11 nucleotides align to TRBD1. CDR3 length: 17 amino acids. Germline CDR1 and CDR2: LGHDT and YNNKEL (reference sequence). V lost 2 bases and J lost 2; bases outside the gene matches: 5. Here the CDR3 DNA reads TGTGCCAGCAGCCAACCGGGACAGGGGGAACCTGGAAACACCATATATTTT. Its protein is CASSQPGQGEPGNTIYF.

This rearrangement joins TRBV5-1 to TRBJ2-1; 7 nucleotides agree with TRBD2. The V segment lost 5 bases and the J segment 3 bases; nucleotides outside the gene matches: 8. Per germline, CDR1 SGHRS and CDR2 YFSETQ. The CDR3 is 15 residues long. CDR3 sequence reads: CASRKAGVVYNEQFF. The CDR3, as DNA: TGCGCCAGCAGGAAGGCGGGAGTCGTCTACAATGAGCAGTTCTTC.

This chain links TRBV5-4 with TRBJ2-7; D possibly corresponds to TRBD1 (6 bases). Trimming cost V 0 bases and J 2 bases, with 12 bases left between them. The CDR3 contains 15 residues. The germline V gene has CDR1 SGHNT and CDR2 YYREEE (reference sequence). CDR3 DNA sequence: TGTGCCAGCAGCTTGGGGCAGGGGCGGACCTACGAGCAGTACTTC. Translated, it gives CASSLGQGRTYEQYF.